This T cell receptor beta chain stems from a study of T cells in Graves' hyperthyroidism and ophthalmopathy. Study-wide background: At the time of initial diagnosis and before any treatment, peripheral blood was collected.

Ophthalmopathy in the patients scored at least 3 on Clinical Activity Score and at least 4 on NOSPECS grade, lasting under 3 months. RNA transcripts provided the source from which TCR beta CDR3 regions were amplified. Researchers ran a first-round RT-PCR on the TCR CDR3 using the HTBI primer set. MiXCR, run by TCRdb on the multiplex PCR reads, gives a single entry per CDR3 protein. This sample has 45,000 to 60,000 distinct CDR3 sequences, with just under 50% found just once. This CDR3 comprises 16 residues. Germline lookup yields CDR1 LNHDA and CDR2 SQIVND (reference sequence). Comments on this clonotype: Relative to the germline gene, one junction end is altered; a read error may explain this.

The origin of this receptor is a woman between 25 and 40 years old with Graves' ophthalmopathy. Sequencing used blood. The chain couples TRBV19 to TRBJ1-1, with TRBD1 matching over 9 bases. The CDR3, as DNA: TGTACCAGTAGTATACAGGGGGCGCGGGCCAGCACTGAAGCTTTCTTT. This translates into CTSSIQGARASTEAFF.